The T cell receptor beta chain under discussion was sequenced for a study of shared clonotypes between healthy human individuals. Whole-study context: CD4 naive and memory got three plates each, CD8 naive two, CD8 memory one. General observations from the study: In this cohort, only blood was sampled, and tissue repertoires likely differ.

Losses at the gene ends were 6 bases for V and 5 bases for J; bases not matched to a gene: 6. This CDR3 comprises 13 residues. Germline CDR1 LNHDA, CDR2 SQIVND (reference sequence). Profiled with immunoSEQ multiplex PCR; TCRdb holds only in-frame clones, not every one. Among 950,000 to 1,100,000 clones listed, roughly 75% were seen once. The investigators split CD4+ cells into a CD45RA+ naive subset and a CD45RA-negative memory subset. Regarding this clone: Its antigen is not known.

This chain links TRBV19 with TRBJ2-7; 8 bases are a match to TRBD1. This receptor was obtained from a man aged 18 to 30 in good health. Sequencing used memory CD4+ T cells sorted from blood. Subset meaning: CD45RA-negative fraction. CDR3 in amino acids: CASRRTGTHEQYF. In DNA, the CDR3 is TGTGCCAGTAGACGGACAGGGACCCACGAGCAGTACTTC.